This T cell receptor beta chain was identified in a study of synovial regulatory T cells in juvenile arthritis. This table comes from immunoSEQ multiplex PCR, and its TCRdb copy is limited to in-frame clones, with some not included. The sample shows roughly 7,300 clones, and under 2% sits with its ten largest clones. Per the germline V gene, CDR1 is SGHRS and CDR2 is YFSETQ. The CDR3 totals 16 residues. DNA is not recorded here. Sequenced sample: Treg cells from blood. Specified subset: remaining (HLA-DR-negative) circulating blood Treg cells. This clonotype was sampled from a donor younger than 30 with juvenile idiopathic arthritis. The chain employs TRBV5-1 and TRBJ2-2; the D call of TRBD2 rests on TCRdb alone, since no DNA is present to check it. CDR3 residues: CASSFSTSGGAGELFF.